These 24 T cell receptor beta chains were all obtained from the same sample, sequenced in a study of a mutant IDH1 vaccine in newly diagnosed glioma. Time point denoted: week 35, safety follow-up. Doses of 300 ug of mutant IDH1 20-mer peptide were given with topical imiquimod. No antigen is known for these receptors. This table comes from immunoSEQ multiplex PCR, and its TCRdb copy is limited to in-frame clones, with some not included. This table has around 40,000 clones, approximately 92% appearing once. The input for sequencing was PBMCs, taken from a glioma patient whose treatment included an IDH1 peptide vaccine. The receptor source for this set is a man aged 40-50 years with glioma.

The chain is built from TRBV14 and TRBJ2-7; 9 bases match TRBD2. Germline-derived CDR1 and CDR2 are SGHDN and FVKESK. After removal of 2 bases from V and 5 bases from J, the junction contained 13 bases not matched to a gene. This CDR3 has 17 residues. The CDR3 loop reads CASSQPYPPSGTNEQYF. The CDR3 nucleotides are TGTGCCAGCAGCCAACCATACCCCCCTAGCGGGACCAACGAGCAGTACTTC.

The V and J genes are TRBV7-8 and TRBJ1-5, with 9 bases aligning to TRBD1. The CDR3 length is 15 residues. J was trimmed by 4 bases and V by 7 bases; bases with no gene match: 8. Germline-derived CDR1 and CDR2 are SGHVS and FQNEAQ. The chain's CDR3 is CASTPTGGVNQPQHF. CDR3 DNA: TGTGCCAGCACCCCGACAGGGGGGGTTAATCAGCCCCAGCATTTT.

The J gene is TRBJ1-4, the V gene TRBV21-1; the table's D call TRBD1 went unverified against the DNA. TRBV21-1 is recorded as a pseudogene. The CDR3 has 17 amino acids. The CDR3 protein is CASSRFRRGRVWEKLFF. In DNA, the CDR3 is TGTGCCAGCAGCAGATTCCGAAGGGGCAGGGTTTGGGAAAAACTGTTTTTT.

Here the CDR3 DNA reads TGCGCCAGCAGCTCCCCTGGACTAGCGGGCACAGATACGCAGTATTTT. Translated, it gives CASSSPGLAGTDTQYF. The genes are TRBV5-1 and TRBJ2-3; TRBD2 agrees at 10 bases. J gave up 1 base and V 3 bases, and 5 bases lay outside the gene matches. Germline CDR1 is SGHRS and CDR2 is YFSETQ. This CDR3 has 16 amino acids.

The chain employs TRBV6-5 and TRBJ2-1; TRBD1 is a possible D gene (6 bases). Germline CDR1 MNHEY, CDR2 SVGAGI. The CDR3 consists of 16 residues. V lost 2 bases to trimming and J lost 8 bases, with 19 bases between them. As DNA, the CDR3 is TGTGCCAGCAGTTACGGCGACAGGTTCCCCTCCTATGAGCAGTTCTTC. Protein: CASSYGDRFPSYEQFF.

The chain has TRBV7-8 and TRBJ2-7; TRBD2 is a possible D gene (5 bases). The CDR3 totals 15 residues. CDR1 SGHVS and CDR2 FQNEAQ come from the germline V gene. V was shortened by 0 bases and J by 2 bases, with 11 bases between the two germline ends. Written as DNA, the CDR3 is TGTGCCAGCAGCTTAGCCGGGAAAATGCCCTACGAGCAGTACTTC. This sequence encodes CASSLAGKMPYEQYF.

The chain is built from TRBV9 and TRBJ1-3, with 8 nucleotides matching TRBD1. The germline CDR1 and CDR2 sequences are SGDLS and YYNGEE. The CDR3 has 17 residues. Trimming took 4 bases from V and 0 from J; bases not matched to a gene: 9. DNA of the CDR3: TGTGCCAGCAGCTCCCGAGACAGGGGTTTCTCTGGAAACACCATATATTTT. Protein: CASSSRDRGFSGNTIYF.

This rearrangement joins TRBV18 to TRBJ2-7, with D uncertain. Germline V gene lookup returns CDR1 KGHSH and CDR2 LQKENI. The CDR3 length is 14 residues. Trimming pared 3 bases from V and 2 bases from J, leaving 11 bases between. CDR3 DNA sequence: TGTGCCAGCTCACCCGAAGGTGGGCCCTACGAGCAGTACGTC. This codes for CASSPEGGPYEQYV.

The V gene is TRBV4-3, the J gene TRBJ2-2; D gene unclear. The CDR3 has 17 amino acids. CDR1 is LGHNA and CDR2 is YSLEER in the germline V gene. V gave up 2 bases and J gave up 1 base, with 14 bases separating them. The CDR3: CASSQKWSRLNTGELFF. The CDR3 bases are TGCGCCAGCAGCCAAAAATGGAGTCGGTTGAACACCGGGGAGCTGTTTTTT.

The rearrangement links TRBV6-5 to TRBJ2-7, with 8 bases lining up with TRBD1. V shed 6 bases, J shed 6 bases, and the junction held 10 bases outside the gene matches. The germline V gene encodes CDR1 MNHEY and CDR2 SVGAGI. The CDR3 sequence is 14 residues long. CDR3 sequence (DNA): TGTGCCAGCAGCTTCGTTACAGGGGGTGGCGAGCAGTACGTC. This gives the protein CASSFVTGGGEQYV.

The chain has TRBV28 and TRBJ2-7, with a possible D match to TRBD2 (6 bases). CDR1 is MDHEN and CDR2 is SYDVKM in the germline V gene. V shed 2 bases and J shed 0 bases, with 11 bases lying between them. There are 15 residues in the CDR3. CDR3 protein: CASSLAGRGSYEQYV. The CDR3 DNA follows: TGTGCCAGCAGTTTAGCGGGAAGGGGCTCCTACGAGCAGTACGTC.

This chain joins TRBV2 and TRBJ1-1; the match to TRBD1 covers 7 bases. From germline, CDR1 is SNHLY and CDR2 FYNNEI. This CDR3 has 16 amino acids. Germline trimming cut 1 base from V and 4 bases from J; bases unmatched to any gene: 9. The CDR3 DNA sequence: TGTGCCAGCAGTGAAGGGTGGGGCAGGGGGAGCACTGAAGCTTTCTTT. Its translation is CASSEGWGRGSTEAFF.

V and J are TRBV5-5 and TRBJ2-1, with D uncertain. CDR3 length: 14 residues. V lost 0 bases, J lost 2 bases, and 6 bases lay in between. Germline CDR1 reads SGHKS; CDR2 reads YYEKEE (reference sequence). The CDR3 sequence is CASSLAVTYNEQFF. In DNA, the CDR3 is TGTGCCAGCAGCTTGGCCGTCACCTACAATGAGCAGTTCTTC.

CDR3 amino acids: CASSFLRQGSNQPQHF. The CDR3 nucleotides read TGTGCCAGCAGTTTCCTACGACAGGGAAGCAATCAGCCCCAGCATTTT. The rearrangement uses TRBV28 and TRBJ1-5; the match to TRBD1 covers 7 bases. Germline V gives CDR1 MDHEN, CDR2 SYDVKM. The CDR3 is 16 residues long. The junction had 6 bases not matched to a gene; V was cut back by 3 bases and J by 1 base. Drawing the rest from reference TRBV28 and TRBJ1-5, the complete variable domain is DVKVTQSSRYLVKRTGEKVFLECVQDMDHENMFWYRQDPGLGLRLIYFSYDVKMKEKGDIPEGYSVSREKKERFSLILESASTNQTSMYLCASSFLRQGSNQPQHFGDGTRLSIL.

V is TRBV29-1 and J is TRBJ1-5, with D hard to call. Trimming took 4 bases from V and 2 from J, leaving 12 bases between them. CDR3 length: 14 residues. In germline, CDR1 is SQVTM, CDR2 ANQGSEA. CDR3 coding DNA: TGCAGCGTTGCTACGGGTGGGGGCAATCAGCCCCAGCATTTT. Translation: CSVATGGGNQPQHF.

This clone was seen once. The V gene is TRBV30, the J gene TRBJ1-6; a weak D match, TRBD1 (5 bases). This CDR3 comprises 13 residues. CDR1 and CDR2 (germline): GTSNPN, SVGIG (reference sequence). Trimming removed 0 bases from V and 10 bases from J, with 10 bases in between. CDR3: CAWSVGEGSPLHF. CDR3 nucleotide sequence: TGTGCCTGGAGTGTAGGGGAGGGATCACCCCTCCACTTT.

This clone was observed once. This chain joins TRBV28 and TRBJ2-3, with D perhaps TRBD2 (5 bases). Germline CDR1 reads MDHEN; CDR2 reads SYDVKM. Trimming took 6 bases from V and 3 from J, leaving 16 bases between them. The CDR3 covers 15 residues. CDR3 amino acids: CASRRTPTGTDTQYF. The CDR3 nucleotides are TGTGCCAGCAGACGAACACCTACGGGGACAGATACGCAGTATTTT.

The J gene is TRBJ1-1, the V gene TRBV2, with D unclear. The CDR3 has 13 amino acids. Trimming left V 6 bases short and J 6 bases short, with 14 bases between. Germline CDR1 reads SNHLY; CDR2 reads FYNNEI. The DNA of the CDR3 is TGTGCCAGCAGGCGCCGATTAACGCCTGAAGCTTTCTTT. It is translated as CASRRRLTPEAFF. The full variable domain, rest sourced from reference TRBV2 and TRBJ1-1, is EPEVTQTPSHQVTQMGQEVILRCVPISNHLYFYWYRQILGQKVEFLVSFYNNEISEKSEIFDDQFSVERPDGSNFTLKIRSTKLEDSAMYFCASRRRLTPEAFFGQGTRLTVV.

The V and J genes are TRBV5-1 and TRBJ1-2, with 8 nucleotides matching TRBD1. V lost 4 bases and J lost 4; bases outside the gene matches: 9. Germline CDR1 SGHRS, CDR2 YFSETQ. The CDR3 has 15 amino acids. CDR3 region: CASSAPDRAIYGYTF. As DNA, the CDR3 is TGCGCCAGCAGCGCGCCGGACAGGGCGATCTATGGCTACACCTTC.

The chain is built from TRBV7-9 and TRBJ1-2, with TRBD1 identical over 8 bases. Germline trimming cut 6 bases from V and 8 bases from J; bases unmatched to any gene: 14. This CDR3 contains 15 residues. CDR1 and CDR2 (germline): SEHNR, FQNEAQ (reference sequence). Here the CDR3 reads CASSYDLGQGKGYTF. The DNA for the CDR3 is TGTGCCAGCAGTTACGACCTCGGACAGGGCAAAGGCTACACCTTC.

The CDR3 is CASSPTAATGTGELFF. DNA for the CDR3: TGTGCCAGCAGCCCGACCGCCGCCACGGGAACCGGGGAGCTGTTTTTT. The gene calls are TRBV5-4 and TRBJ2-2; D might be TRBD2 (5 bases). With 4 bases removed from V and 5 bases from J, the gap between germline ends came to 18 bases. The V gene's germline CDR1 is SGHNT and CDR2 YYREEE (reference sequence). The CDR3 has 16 residues.

The CDR3 sequence is CASCPGRGIRGTGELFF. The CDR3 region has the DNA TGTGCCAGCTGCCCGGGGAGGGGAATAAGAGGCACCGGGGAGCTGTTTTTT. The chain carries TRBV6-9 and TRBJ2-2; TRBD2 agrees at 7 bases. The germline CDR1 and CDR2 sequences are MNHGY and SVAAGI. The junction had 16 bases not matched to a gene; V was cut back by 8 bases and J by 4 bases. There are 17 residues in the CDR3.

The rearrangement links TRBV4-2 to TRBJ2-2, with TRBD1 matching 9 bases. The germline CDR1 and CDR2 sequences are LGHNA and YNFKEQ. This CDR3 has 16 residues. The trim removed 1 base at V and 7 bases at J, leaving 7 bases unmatched. CDR3 nucleotides: TGTGCCAGCAGCCAAGCTGAGACAGGGGGTGACGGGGAGCTGTTTTTT. The encoded protein is CASSQAETGGDGELFF.

This clone was recorded only once. The J gene is TRBJ2-5, the V gene TRBV4-3; TRBD2 matches at 10 bases. CDR1 LGHNA and CDR2 YSLEER come from the germline V gene. The length of the CDR3 is 13 residues. The trim removed 5 bases at V and 4 bases at J, leaving 1 base unmatched. The CDR3 bases are TGCGCCAGCAGCTGGACTAGCGGAGAGACCCAGTACTTC. Its protein is CASSWTSGETQYF.